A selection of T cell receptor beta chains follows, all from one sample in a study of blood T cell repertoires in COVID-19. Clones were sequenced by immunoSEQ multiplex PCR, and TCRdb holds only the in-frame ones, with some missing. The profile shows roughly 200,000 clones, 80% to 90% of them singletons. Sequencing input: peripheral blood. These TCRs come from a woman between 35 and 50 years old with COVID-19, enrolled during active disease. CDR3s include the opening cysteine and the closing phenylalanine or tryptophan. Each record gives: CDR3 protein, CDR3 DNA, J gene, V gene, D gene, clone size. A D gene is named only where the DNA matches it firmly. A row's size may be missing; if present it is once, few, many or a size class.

CDR3aa: CATSRDGTSGRIAETQYF
CDR3nt: TGTGCCACCAGCCGAGACGGGACTAGCGGGAGAATTGCAGAGACCCAGTACTTC
j_gene: TRBJ2-5
v_gene: TRBV15
d_gene: TRBD2
abundance: .

CDR3aa: CAWSVGGTSTEAFF
CDR3nt: TGTGCCTGGAGTGTAGGTGGGACAAGCACTGAAGCTTTCTTT
j_gene: TRBJ1-1
v_gene: TRBV30
d_gene: .
abundance: few

CDR3aa: CASSLQGVNSNQPQHF
CDR3nt: TGTGCCAGCAGCTTACAGGGGGTTAATAGCAATCAGCCCCAGCATTTT
j_gene: TRBJ1-5
v_gene: TRBV5-5
d_gene: TRBD1
abundance: .

CDR3aa: CACKALTSGPDTQYF
CDR3nt: TGTGCCTGTAAAGCATTGACTAGCGGCCCAGATACGCAGTATTTT
j_gene: TRBJ2-3
v_gene: TRBV30
d_gene: TRBD2
abundance: .

CDR3aa: CASSEWQGGLSTDTQYF
CDR3nt: TGTGCCAGCAGTGAATGGCAGGGGGGCCTAAGCACAGATACGCAGTATTTT
j_gene: TRBJ2-3
v_gene: TRBV6-1
d_gene: .
abundance: .

CDR3aa: CASSEALPGREAFF
CDR3nt: TGTGCCAGCAGTGAAGCGCTTCCAGGGAGGGAAGCTTTCTTT
j_gene: TRBJ1-1
v_gene: TRBV2
d_gene: .
abundance: .

CDR3aa: CASSDPTSGRTQGETQYF
CDR3nt: TGTGCCAGCAGTGACCCGACTAGCGGGAGAACGCAGGGTGAGACCCAGTACTTC
j_gene: TRBJ2-5
v_gene: TRBV25-1
d_gene: TRBD2
abundance: .

CDR3aa: CASEDRASYEQYF
CDR3nt: TGTGCCAGCGAAGACAGAGCCTCCTACGAGCAGTACTTC
j_gene: TRBJ2-7
v_gene: TRBV7-8
d_gene: .
abundance: .

CDR3aa: CASSLAGYSQPQHF
CDR3nt: TGTGCCAGCAGCTTGGCAGGGTACAGTCAGCCCCAGCATTTT
j_gene: TRBJ1-5
v_gene: TRBV5-6
d_gene: .
abundance: .

CDR3aa: CASSPGIGANTEAFF
CDR3nt: TGTGCCAGCTCACCAGGGATAGGGGCGAACACTGAAGCTTTCTTT
j_gene: TRBJ1-1
v_gene: TRBV18
d_gene: .
abundance: .

CDR3aa: CASRLRTLGSTDTQYF
CDR3nt: TGTGCCAGCAGATTACGGACTCTAGGGAGCACAGATACGCAGTATTTT
j_gene: TRBJ2-3
v_gene: TRBV27
d_gene: .
abundance: .

CDR3aa: CASSYQGSTLGYTF
CDR3nt: TGTGCCAGCAGTTACCAGGGGAGTACATTGGGCTACACCTTC
j_gene: TRBJ1-2
v_gene: TRBV6-5
d_gene: .
abundance: .

CDR3aa: CASSWGNPTSGRPGELFF
CDR3nt: TGTGCCAGCAGTTGGGGGAACCCGACTAGCGGGAGACCCGGGGAGCTGTTTTTT
j_gene: TRBJ2-2
v_gene: TRBV27
d_gene: TRBD2
abundance: .

CDR3aa: CASSEGVASTDTQYF
CDR3nt: TGTGCCAGCAGTGAAGGGGTAGCTAGCACAGATACGCAGTATTTT
j_gene: TRBJ2-3
v_gene: TRBV2
d_gene: .
abundance: .

CDR3aa: CASSQEEGTVFGYTF
CDR3nt: TGTGCCAGCAGCCAAGAGGAAGGGACAGTGTTTGGCTACACCTTC
j_gene: TRBJ1-2
v_gene: TRBV3-1/TRBV3-2
d_gene: TRBD1
abundance: few

CDR3aa: CASSLEAPRNQPQHF
CDR3nt: TGTGCCAGCAGTTTAGAGGCTCCTCGCAATCAGCCCCAGCATTTT
j_gene: TRBJ1-5
v_gene: TRBV28
d_gene: .
abundance: .

CDR3aa: CASSLSKAYEQFF
CDR3nt: TGTGCCAGCAGTTTATCAAAAGCCTATGAGCAGTTCTTC
j_gene: TRBJ2-1
v_gene: TRBV27
d_gene: .
abundance: few

CDR3aa: CASSIGTGWEETQYF
CDR3nt: TGTGCCAGCAGCATCGGGACAGGGTGGGAAGAGACCCAGTACTTC
j_gene: TRBJ2-5
v_gene: TRBV7-8
d_gene: TRBD1
abundance: .